The 20 T cell receptor beta chains reported below all come from one sample, sequenced in a study of human T cells and chemical hapten exposure. TCRdb re-called the RACE reads through MiXCR, storing one row per CDR3 protein. The table shows roughly 100,000 distinct CDR3 sequences, with less than 15% occurring only once. As for time point: pre-sensitization, week 0. Treatment here: therapeutic diphenylcyclopropenone sensitization with weekly scalp DPC. Here the sequenced sample was whole blood, taken in connection with sensitization to the hapten diphenylcyclopropenone (DPC). The source of these receptors is a woman aged 45-60 years with alopecia areata. Some clones in this sample may be carry-over from other donors' samples.

J is TRBJ2-2 and V is TRBV2; D remains ambiguous. Per germline, CDR1 SNHLY and CDR2 FYNNEI. The CDR3 is 14 amino acids. V dropped 6 bases and J dropped 2 bases, with 10 bases sitting between them. The CDR3 sequence: CASRKLSNTGELFF. In DNA form, the CDR3 reads TGTGCCAGCAGGAAGCTTTCCAACACCGGGGAGCTGTTTTTT. Full variable domain (rest looked up from reference TRBV2 and TRBJ2-2): EPEVTQTPSHQVTQMGQEVILRCVPISNHLYFYWYRQILGQKVEFLVSFYNNEISEKSEIFDDQFSVERPDGSNFTLKIRSTKLEDSAMYFCASRKLSNTGELFFGEGSRLTVL.

The chain recombines TRBV3-1 with TRBJ2-7; D gene uncertain. V lost 0 bases, J lost 1 base, and 13 bases lay in between. Germline loops: CDR1 LGHDT, CDR2 YNNKEL (reference sequence). The CDR3 contains 16 residues. CDR3 loop: CASSQEASALSYEQYF. In nucleotides, the CDR3 is TGTGCCAGCAGCCAAGAGGCAAGTGCTTTGTCCTACGAGCAGTACTTC.

V usage is TRBV11-2 and J usage is TRBJ2-5; 8 bases line up with TRBD2. This CDR3 comprises 14 residues. The V segment lost 4 bases and the J segment 5 bases; nucleotides outside the gene matches: 6. Germline assignment: CDR1 SGHAT and CDR2 FQNNGV. The CDR3 here is CASSSGGVEETQYF. CDR3 coding DNA: TGTGCCAGCAGCTCGGGAGGGGTTGAGGAGACCCAGTACTTC. Based on the CDR3 plus reference TRBV11-2 and TRBJ2-5, the full variable domain is EAGVAQSPRYKIIEKRQSVAFWCNPISGHATLYWYQQILGQGPKLLIQFQNNGVVDDSQLPKDRFSAERLKGVDSTLKIQPAKLEDSAVYLCASSSGGVEETQYFGPGTRLLVL.

In its sample, this clonotype was seen many times. The chain has TRBV3-1 and TRBJ2-1; D might be TRBD1 (6 bases). Germline V gene lookup returns CDR1 LGHDT and CDR2 YNNKEL (reference sequence). V lost 1 base to trimming and J lost 5 bases, with 12 bases between them. The CDR3 loop spans 15 amino acids. CDR3 sequence reads: CASSQGGTPNNEQFF. The DNA for the CDR3 is TGTGCCAGCAGCCAAGGAGGGACACCGAACAATGAGCAGTTCTTC.

This sequence joins TRBV20-1 and TRBJ2-7; 11 positions match TRBD2. The CDR3 is made up of 17 amino acids. Per germline, CDR1 DFQATT and CDR2 SNEGSKA (reference sequence). The J segment lost 3 bases and the V segment lost 5 bases, leaving 15 bases of the junction unmatched. Here the CDR3 DNA reads TGCAGTGCTCCGAACCCGACTAGCGGGACGAGGTACTACGAGCAGTACTTC. Translated: CSAPNPTSGTRYYEQYF.

The V gene is TRBV12-3 or TRBV12-4, the J gene TRBJ1-3, with D possibly TRBD1 on 5 matching bases. Trimming removed 4 bases from V and 8 bases from J, with 15 bases in between. CDR3 length: 14 residues. The CDR3 sequence is CASSSYDSVDTIYF. CDR3 nucleotide sequence: TGTGCCAGCAGTTCTTATGACAGCGTAGACACCATATATTTT.

This clonotype has a handful of counts. The chain uses TRBV28 and TRBJ2-7; 7 bases agree with TRBD2. The ends lost 5 bases at V and 4 bases at J; junction bases unmatched: 14. Per germline, CDR1 MDHEN and CDR2 SYDVKM. This CDR3 comprises 16 residues. The chain's CDR3 is CASSPPVRGLVYEQYF. Here the CDR3 DNA reads TGTGCCAGCAGTCCCCCTGTCCGCGGACTAGTTTACGAGCAGTACTTC.

The gene calls are TRBV4-3 and TRBJ2-7; 9 bases map to TRBD1. V lost 4 bases, J lost 0 bases, and 7 bases stayed unmatched. Germline V gene sequence: CDR1 LGHNA, CDR2 YSLEER. CDR3 length: 16 amino acids. The CDR3 DNA reads TGCGCCAGCAGCCGGGGACAGGGAATCCCCTCCTACGAGCAGTACTTC. The encoded protein is CASSRGQGIPSYEQYF.

This clonotype was recorded at least ten times. CDR3 bases: TGTGCCAGCAGCTTTACAGGGACCGGGACCCAGTACTTC. It translates to CASSFTGTGTQYF. The chain combines TRBV11-2 with TRBJ2-5; D is possibly TRBD1 (6 bases). Germline loops: CDR1 SGHAT, CDR2 FQNNGV. Trimming pared 3 bases from V and 7 bases from J, leaving 12 bases between. The CDR3 length is 13 residues. Full variable domain (remainder filled in from reference TRBV11-2 and TRBJ2-5): EAGVAQSPRYKIIEKRQSVAFWCNPISGHATLYWYQQILGQGPKLLIQFQNNGVVDDSQLPKDRFSAERLKGVDSTLKIQPAKLEDSAVYLCASSFTGTGTQYFGPGTRLLVL.

In its sample, this clonotype was seen many times. The junction shows a germline mismatch at one end, possibly a read error. The chain combines TRBV11-2 with TRBJ2-1; no clear D gene. The CDR3 extends over 13 amino acids. Germline CDR1 SGHAT, CDR2 FQNNGV. CDR3 in DNA: TGTGCCAGCAGCTTAGGAGTCAGAGATCCCGCTGTCTTC. This sequence encodes CASSLGVRDPAVF.

This clonotype has a single count. The CDR3 reads CASSLRQGGGEKLFF. As DNA, the CDR3 is TGTGCCAGCAGCTTAAGACAGGGCGGTGGGGAAAAACTGTTTTTT. V gene TRBV7-2 combines with J gene TRBJ1-4, with 7 nucleotides matching TRBD1. This CDR3 is 15 amino acids long. The V gene's germline CDR1 is SGHTA and CDR2 FQGNSA. After removal of 2 bases from V and 8 bases from J, the junction contained 8 bases not matched to a gene.

In its sample, this clonotype was seen a few times. The rearrangement links TRBV24-1 to TRBJ2-1, with TRBD1 matching over 7 bases. Trimming at V came to 7 bases and at J to 1 base, leaving 9 bases not matched to a gene. Germline CDR1 KGHDR, CDR2 SFDVKD. CDR3 length equals 16 residues. DNA of the CDR3: TGTGCCACCAGCCCCAAACAGGGGCGTTCCTACAATGAGCAGTTCTTC. Its translation is CATSPKQGRSYNEQFF.

This clonotype showed up many times. This sequence joins TRBV5-8 and TRBJ1-5; D perhaps matches TRBD1 (6 bases). This CDR3 contains 16 residues. V lost 4 bases and J lost 2, with 16 bases in between. From germline, CDR1 is SGHTS and CDR2 YDEGEE. The CDR3 region has the DNA TGTGCCAGCAGCCGTCCAGGGGCCCTTGGCAATCAGCCCCAGCATTTT. Amino acids: CASSRPGALGNQPQHF.

This clonotype was counted at least ten times. The CDR3 sequence is CASSFTTGLPNTGELFF. The CDR3 DNA reads TGTGCCAGCAGCTTCACAACAGGGCTTCCAAACACCGGGGAGCTGTTTTTT. The chain is built from TRBV7-2 and TRBJ2-2; possibly TRBD1 for D (6 bases). CDR3 size: 17 residues. Trimming cost V 3 bases and J 2 bases, with 16 bases left between them. CDR1 and CDR2 from the germline V gene are SGHTA and FQGNSA.

In this sample, this clonotype turned up a few times. V and J are TRBV10-3 and TRBJ2-1, with D possibly TRBD2 on 5 matching bases. The CDR3 loop spans 13 amino acids. Trimming took 8 bases from V and 4 from J, leaving 12 bases between them. The germline V gene has CDR1 ENHRY and CDR2 SYGVKD. The CDR3, as DNA: TGTGCCATCGGCGCTAGCCTGTACAATGAGCAGTTCTTC. Protein sequence: CAIGASLYNEQFF.

This clonotype was seen at least ten times. This chain joins TRBV12-5 and TRBJ2-7; weak D call: TRBD2 (6 bases). The CDR3 contains 14 residues. The ends were cut back, 7 bases at V and 0 bases at J, with 13 bases in the middle. Germline-derived CDR1 and CDR2 are LGHNT and FRNRAP. The CDR3, as DNA: TGTGCTAGTGCCCAGGAGGGGACCTCCTACGAGCAGTACTTC. Encoded protein: CASAQEGTSYEQYF.

This clonotype was counted only a few times. V is TRBV4-3 and J is TRBJ2-3, with 12 bases lining up with TRBD2. Per the germline V gene, CDR1 is LGHNA and CDR2 is YSLEER. V dropped 3 bases and J dropped 2; count of bases not matched to a gene: 3. The CDR3 covers 16 residues. Here the CDR3 reads CASSHRLAGDTDTQYF. The CDR3 nucleotides are TGCGCCAGCAGCCATAGACTAGCGGGGGACACAGATACGCAGTATTTT.

The chain uses TRBV29-1 and TRBJ1-1; D is uncertain. Trimming removed 7 bases from V and 1 base from J, with 10 bases in between. Germline V gene data show CDR1 as SQVTM and CDR2 as ANQGSEA. This CDR3 spans 12 amino acids. CDR3 in amino acids: CSAGGQNTEAFF. The CDR3 DNA is TGCAGCGCGGGAGGGCAGAACACTGAAGCTTTCTTT.

This clonotype was counted many times. The chain carries TRBV28 and TRBJ1-3; TRBD1 aligns across 7 bases. Germline assignment: CDR1 MDHEN and CDR2 SYDVKM. CDR3 size: 14 residues. V lost 7 bases, J lost 2 bases, and 5 bases stayed unmatched. The CDR3 is CASKGGTAGNTIYF. CDR3 coding DNA: TGTGCCAGCAAAGGGGGGACAGCTGGAAACACCATATATTTT.

This clonotype showed up just a few times. V and J are TRBV19 and TRBJ2-1, with TRBD1 matching over 7 bases. With 7 bases clipped from V and 14 bases from J, the junction kept 8 bases outside the gene matches. The CDR3 is made up of 11 amino acids. In germline, CDR1 is LNHDA, CDR2 SQIVND (reference sequence). CDR3 DNA: TGTGCCAGTACTTCAGGACAGGCTGAGTTCTTC. It yields the protein CASTSGQAEFF.